This T cell receptor beta chain emerged from a study of OX40 agonist ivuxolimab in advanced cancers. Study-wide context: Ivuxolimab is an agonistic anti-OX40 (CD134) antibody, and patients were treated with it.

Systemic immunosuppression or a history of autoimmune disease excluded patients. Blood sampling was done at baseline, cycle 4 day 1, and cycle 7 day 1. Only in-frame clones appear in the TCRdb table, and some are missing; sequencing was by immunoSEQ multiplex PCR. The sample contains 45,000 to 60,000 clones, 85% to 95% of which appear only once. Trimming removed 4 bases from V and 2 bases from J, with 9 bases in between. CDR1 and CDR2 (germline): LNHNV, YYDKDF (reference sequence). The CDR3 covers 13 residues. The source material was CD4+ or CD8+ T cells sorted from blood, sampled in a trial of the OX40 agonist ivuxolimab. The receptor's source is an adult with an advanced solid tumor such as melanoma, head and neck, liver or kidney cancer. The chain carries TRBV15 and TRBJ2-7, with a weak D call TRBD1 (5 bases). The DNA for the CDR3 is TGTGCCACCAGCATGGGCAGGGCCTACGAGCAGTACTTC. It codes for CATSMGRAYEQYF.